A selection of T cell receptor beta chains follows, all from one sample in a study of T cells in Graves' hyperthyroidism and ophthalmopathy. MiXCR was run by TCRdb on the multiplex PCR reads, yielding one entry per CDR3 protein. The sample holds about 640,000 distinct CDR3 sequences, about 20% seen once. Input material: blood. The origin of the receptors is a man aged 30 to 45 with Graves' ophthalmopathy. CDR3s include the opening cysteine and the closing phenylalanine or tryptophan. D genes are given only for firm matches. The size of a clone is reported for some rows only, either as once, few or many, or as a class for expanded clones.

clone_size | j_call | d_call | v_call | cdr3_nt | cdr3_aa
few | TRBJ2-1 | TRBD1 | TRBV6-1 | TGTGCCAGCAGGCGGGACAGGGGCATGAATGAGCAGTTCTTC | CASRRDRGMNEQFF
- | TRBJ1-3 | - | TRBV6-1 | TGTGCCGGGTCAGGGGAAAACTCTGGAAACACCATATATTTT | CAGSGENSGNTIYF
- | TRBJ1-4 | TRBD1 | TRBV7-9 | TGTGCCAGCAGCCCCCTGCGACAGGGGAGAGAGAGTGAAAAACTGTTTTTT | CASSPLRQGRESEKLFF
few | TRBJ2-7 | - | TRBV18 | TGTGCCAGCTCACCGGTCAGGGGCCCCTTGGAGCAGTACTTC | CASSPVRGPLEQYF
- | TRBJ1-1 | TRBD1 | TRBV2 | TGTGCCAGCTCAATAGGACAGGCCCAGAACACTGAAGCTTTCTTT | CASSIGQAQNTEAFF
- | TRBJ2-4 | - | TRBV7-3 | TGTGCCAGCAGTACGGTCTTCTCCCTAGCCAAAAACATTCAGTACTTC | CASSTVFSLAKNIQYF
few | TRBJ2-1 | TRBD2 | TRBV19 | TGTGCCAGTAGAGCAACTAGCGGGGTTTACAATGAGCAGTTCTTC | CASRATSGVYNEQFF
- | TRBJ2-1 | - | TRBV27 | TGTGCCAGCAGTGCGACTGGGTTCGATGAGCAGTTCTTC | CASSATGFDEQFF
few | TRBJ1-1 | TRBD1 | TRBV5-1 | TGCGCCAGCAGCTTTTGGGACAGGAGTCCGAACACTGAAGCTTTCTTT | CASSFWDRSPNTEAFF
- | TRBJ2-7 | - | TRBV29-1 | TGCAGCGTTGAAGATCTGGGCTTGTCCTACAATGAGCAGTACTTC | CSVEDLGLSYNEQYF
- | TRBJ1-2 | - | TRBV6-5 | TGTGCCAGCAGTTACTTAGGTTTGGGACATAGTAACTATGGCTACACCTTC | CASSYLGLGHSNYGYTF
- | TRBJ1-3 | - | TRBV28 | TGTGCCAGCAGACGGACAGCATCTGGAAACACCATATATTTT | CASRRTASGNTIYF
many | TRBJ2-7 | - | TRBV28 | TGTGCCAGCAGCCAAAGACCCCAGGGATACTACGAGCAGTACTTC | CASSQRPQGYYEQYF
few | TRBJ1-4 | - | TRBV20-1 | TGCAGTGCTAGACGACCAGGTGGAACGACTAATGAAAAACTGTTTTTT | CSARRPGGTTNEKLFF